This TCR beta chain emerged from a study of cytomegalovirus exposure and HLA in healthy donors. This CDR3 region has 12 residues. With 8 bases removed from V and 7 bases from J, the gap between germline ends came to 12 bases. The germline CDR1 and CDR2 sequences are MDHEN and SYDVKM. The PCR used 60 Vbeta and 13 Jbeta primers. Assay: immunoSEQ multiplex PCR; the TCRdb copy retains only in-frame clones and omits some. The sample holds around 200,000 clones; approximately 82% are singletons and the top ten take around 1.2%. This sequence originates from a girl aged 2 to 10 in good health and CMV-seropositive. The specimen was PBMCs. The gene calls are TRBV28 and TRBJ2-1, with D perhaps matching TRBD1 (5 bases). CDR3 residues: CASLKTGNEQFF. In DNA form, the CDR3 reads TGTGCCAGCCTCAAAACAGGAAATGAGCAGTTCTTC. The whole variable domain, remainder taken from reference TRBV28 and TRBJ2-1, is DVKVTQSSRYLVKRTGEKVFLECVQDMDHENMFWYRQDPGLGLRLIYFSYDVKMKEKGDIPEGYSVSREKKERFSLILESASTNQTSMYLCASLKTGNEQFFGPGTRLTVL.